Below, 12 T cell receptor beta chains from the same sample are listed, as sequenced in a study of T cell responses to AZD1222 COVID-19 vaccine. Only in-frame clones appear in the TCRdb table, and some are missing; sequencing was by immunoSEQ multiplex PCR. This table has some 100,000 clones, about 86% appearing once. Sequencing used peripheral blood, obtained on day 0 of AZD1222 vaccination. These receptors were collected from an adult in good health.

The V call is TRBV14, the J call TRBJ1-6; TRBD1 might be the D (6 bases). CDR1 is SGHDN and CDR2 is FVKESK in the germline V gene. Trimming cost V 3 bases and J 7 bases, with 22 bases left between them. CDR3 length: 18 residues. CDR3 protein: CASSQIQGTHLRNSPLHF. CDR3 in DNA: TGTGCCAGCAGCCAGATACAGGGAACCCACCTCCGAAATTCACCCCTCCACTTT.

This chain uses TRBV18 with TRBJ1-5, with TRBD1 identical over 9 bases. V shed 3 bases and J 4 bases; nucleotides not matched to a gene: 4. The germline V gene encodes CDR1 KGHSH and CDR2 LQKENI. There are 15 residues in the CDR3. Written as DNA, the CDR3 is TGTGCCAGCTCACCTTCGGACAGGGGTAATCAGCCCCAGCATTTT. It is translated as CASSPSDRGNQPQHF.

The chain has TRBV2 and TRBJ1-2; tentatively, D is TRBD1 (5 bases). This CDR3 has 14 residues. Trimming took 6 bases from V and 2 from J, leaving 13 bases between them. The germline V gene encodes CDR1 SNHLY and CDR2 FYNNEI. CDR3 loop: CASSGTKENYGYTF. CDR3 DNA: TGTGCCAGCAGCGGGACGAAGGAAAACTATGGCTACACCTTC.

Written as DNA, the CDR3 is TGTGCCAGCTCAGCGGGACTCTCGTCCACAGATACGCAGTATTTT. Its protein product is CASSAGLSSTDTQYF. This chain uses TRBV18 with TRBJ2-3; TRBD2 is a possible D gene (6 bases). The CDR3 is made up of 15 amino acids. Germline assignment: CDR1 KGHSH and CDR2 LQKENI. Between the trimmed V and J ends, which lost 5 bases and 2 bases, there was a span of 14 bases.

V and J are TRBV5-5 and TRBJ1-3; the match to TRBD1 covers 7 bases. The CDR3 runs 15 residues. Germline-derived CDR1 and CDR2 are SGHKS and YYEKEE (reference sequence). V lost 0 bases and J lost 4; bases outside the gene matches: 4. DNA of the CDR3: TGTGCCAGCAGCTTGGCCGGGACAGCCGGAAACACCATATATTTT. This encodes CASSLAGTAGNTIYF.

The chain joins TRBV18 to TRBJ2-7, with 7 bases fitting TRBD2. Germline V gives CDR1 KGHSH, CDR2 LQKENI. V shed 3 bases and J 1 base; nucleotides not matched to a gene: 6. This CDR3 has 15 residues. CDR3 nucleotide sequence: TGTGCCAGCTCACCCAAAGCGGGGACTTCCTACGAGCAGTACTTC. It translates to CASSPKAGTSYEQYF.

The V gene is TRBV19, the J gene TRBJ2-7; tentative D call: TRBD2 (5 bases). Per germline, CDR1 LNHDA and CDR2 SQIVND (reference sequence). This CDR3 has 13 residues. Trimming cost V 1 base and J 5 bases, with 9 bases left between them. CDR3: CASSIGTRDEQYF. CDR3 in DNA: TGTGCCAGTAGTATAGGGACGAGGGACGAGCAGTACTTC.

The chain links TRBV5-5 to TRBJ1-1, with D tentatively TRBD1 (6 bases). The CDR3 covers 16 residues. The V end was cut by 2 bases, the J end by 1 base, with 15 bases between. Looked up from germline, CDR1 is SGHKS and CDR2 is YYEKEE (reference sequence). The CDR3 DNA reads TGTGCCAGCAGCTTCCAGGGGAGATGGAGGAACACTGAAGCTTTCTTT. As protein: CASSFQGRWRNTEAFF.

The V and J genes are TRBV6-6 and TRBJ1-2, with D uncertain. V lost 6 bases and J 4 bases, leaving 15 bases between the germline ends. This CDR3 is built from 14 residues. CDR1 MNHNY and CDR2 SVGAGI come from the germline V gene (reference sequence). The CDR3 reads CASRYTATSYGYTF. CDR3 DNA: TGTGCCAGCAGGTACACAGCCACCTCCTATGGCTACACCTTC.

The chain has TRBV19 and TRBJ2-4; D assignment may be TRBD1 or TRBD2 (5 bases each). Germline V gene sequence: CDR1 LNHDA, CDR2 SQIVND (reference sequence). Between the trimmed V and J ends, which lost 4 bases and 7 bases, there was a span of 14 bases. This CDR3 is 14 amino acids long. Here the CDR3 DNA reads TGTGCCAGTAGTAGGGCATCCGAGGGGAACATTCAGTACTTC. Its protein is CASSRASEGNIQYF. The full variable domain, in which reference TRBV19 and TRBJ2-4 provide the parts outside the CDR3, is DGGITQSPKYLFRKEGQNVTLSCEQNLNHDAMYWYRQDPGQGLRLIYYSQIVNDFQKGDIAEGYSVSREKKESFPLTVTSAQKNPTAFYLCASSRASEGNIQYFGAGTRLSVL.

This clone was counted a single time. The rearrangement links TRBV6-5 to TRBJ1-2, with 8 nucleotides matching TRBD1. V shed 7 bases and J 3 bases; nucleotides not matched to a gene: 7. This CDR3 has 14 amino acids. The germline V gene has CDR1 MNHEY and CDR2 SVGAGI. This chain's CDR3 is CASTWDRKYYGYTF. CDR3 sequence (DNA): TGTGCCAGCACCTGGGACAGGAAATACTATGGCTACACCTTC.

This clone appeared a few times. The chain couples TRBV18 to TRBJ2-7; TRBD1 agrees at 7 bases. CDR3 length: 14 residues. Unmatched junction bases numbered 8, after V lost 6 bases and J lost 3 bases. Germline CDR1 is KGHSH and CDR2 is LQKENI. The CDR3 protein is CASSMTGTVYEQYF. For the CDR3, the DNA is TGTGCCAGCTCTATGACCGGGACAGTCTACGAGCAGTACTTC.